The 22 T cell receptor beta chains listed next were all sequenced from one sample in a study of T-cell memory formation after mild COVID-19. TCRdb used MiXCR to reprocess the 5' RACE reads, holding one entry per CDR3 protein. The sample lists some 150,000 distinct CDR3 sequences, 15% to 20% occurring once. The sample comprised PBMCs or a T cell subset sorted from them (not recorded which). These receptors were collected from an adult woman who had mild COVID-19 (a few samples of this study predate the infection). Cell type and time point are not known.

J is TRBJ2-5 and V is TRBV16; TRBD1 aligns across 9 bases. V lost 3 bases, J lost 7 bases, and 6 bases stayed unmatched. The CDR3 runs 14 residues. CDR1 and CDR2 from the germline V gene are KGHSY and FQNENV. The CDR3 reads CASSQGGQGTTQYF. DNA of the CDR3: TGTGCCAGCAGCCAGGGTGGACAGGGGACGACCCAGTACTTC.

V usage is TRBV18 and J usage is TRBJ2-7; D remains unclear. Germline CDR1 KGHSH, CDR2 LQKENI. Deletions cut 2 bases from V and 7 bases from J, with 12 bases between. This CDR3 has 13 amino acids. The CDR3 sequence: CASSPNYVGEQYF. CDR3 nucleotides: TGTGCCAGCTCACCAAACTACGTCGGGGAGCAGTACTTC.

This clonotype was found many times. The chain is built from TRBV7-9 and TRBJ2-7; no clear D gene. The CDR3 is 14 residues long. Per germline, CDR1 SEHNR and CDR2 FQNEAQ (reference sequence). V was pared by 2 bases and J by 1 base, with 9 bases between. The CDR3 region has the DNA TGTGCCAGCAGCTTACACGCGGATTCCTACGAGCAGTACTTC. Translating gives CASSLHADSYEQYF. Using reference TRBV7-9 and TRBJ2-7 for the parts outside the CDR3, the full variable domain is DTGVSQNPRHKITKRGQNVTFRCDPISEHNRLYWYRQTLGQGPEFLTYFQNEAQLEKSRLLSDRFSAERPKGSFSTLEIQRTEQGDSAMYLCASSLHADSYEQYFGPGTRLTVT.

This clonotype was seen a few times. This chain uses TRBV5-6 with TRBJ2-2; D gene uncertain. The CDR3 has 13 residues. The ends were cut back, 6 bases at V and 3 bases at J, with 9 bases in the middle. CDR1 is SGHDT and CDR2 is YYEEEE in the germline V gene. CDR3 sequence: CASTQTYTGELFF. DNA of the CDR3: TGTGCCAGCACACAGACTTACACCGGGGAGCTGTTTTTT.

There are a few counts of this clonotype. The chain joins TRBV6-6 to TRBJ1-5, with D possibly being TRBD1 (6 bases). CDR3 size: 15 residues. Trimming pared 4 bases from V and 7 bases from J, leaving 17 bases between. Germline V gene sequence: CDR1 MNHNY, CDR2 SVGAGI (reference sequence). CDR3 loop: CASSSGGQGIQPQHF. CDR3 DNA sequence: TGTGCCAGCAGTTCCGGTGGGCAGGGGATACAGCCCCAGCATTTT.

This clonotype was detected only a few times. The rearrangement links TRBV3-1 to TRBJ1-1; D is unresolved. This CDR3 has 16 amino acids. Germline V gene sequence: CDR1 LGHDT, CDR2 YNNKEL (reference sequence). Deletions cut 4 bases from V and 8 bases from J, with 23 bases between. CDR3 in DNA: TGTGCCAGCAGCCCCCGGCGGAGGGCCCCTGATTCGGAAGCTTTCTTT. Encoded protein: CASSPRRRAPDSEAFF.

This clonotype was detected ten times or more. CDR3: CASSSNGLAGKVNVYEQYF. The CDR3 coding sequence is TGTGCCAGCAGTTCGAACGGACTAGCGGGTAAGGTTAACGTCTACGAGCAGTACTTC. The J gene is TRBJ2-7, the V gene TRBV27, with 11 bases aligning to TRBD2. J lost 3 bases, V lost 4 bases, and 17 bases had no gene match. Per germline, CDR1 MNHEY and CDR2 SMNVEV (reference sequence). The CDR3 totals 19 residues.

This clonotype appeared many times. This CDR3 reads CASSPWTSVNEQFF. The CDR3 coding sequence is TGTGCCAGCAGCCCCTGGACTAGCGTCAATGAGCAGTTCTTC. The rearrangement joins TRBV7-2 to TRBJ2-1, with 9 bases lining up with TRBD2. CDR3 length: 14 amino acids. The ends lost 5 bases at V and 6 bases at J; junction bases unmatched: 5. Germline-derived CDR1 and CDR2 are SGHTA and FQGNSA.

V is TRBV4-2 and J is TRBJ1-1; tentatively, D is TRBD1 (5 bases). This CDR3 has 14 amino acids. V lost 1 base, J lost 4 bases, and 10 bases lay in between. Germline assignment: CDR1 LGHNA and CDR2 YNFKEQ. CDR3 in DNA: TGTGCCAGCAGCCAAGGAGGCAGGGTCACTGAAGCTTTCTTT. This sequence encodes CASSQGGRVTEAFF.

In this sample, this clonotype turned up a few times. The chain uses TRBV5-1 and TRBJ2-3, with 11 bases lining up with TRBD2. V was clipped by 3 bases and J by 2 bases; unmatched bases: 8. The CDR3 extends over 17 amino acids. Germline CDR1 SGHRS, CDR2 YFSETQ. The CDR3 sequence is CASSWAGLAESTDTQYF. CDR3 nucleotide sequence: TGCGCCAGCAGCTGGGCGGGACTAGCGGAATCCACAGATACGCAGTATTTT.

The CDR3 is CASTPPRASRETQYF. CDR3 sequence (DNA): TGTGCCAGCACCCCCCCGAGGGCGTCCCGGGAGACCCAGTACTTC. The chain uses TRBV12-3 or TRBV12-4 and TRBJ2-5, with D possibly being TRBD2 (5 bases). The CDR3 consists of 15 residues. V lost 7 bases to trimming and J lost 5 bases, with 20 bases between them.

V is TRBV12-3 or TRBV12-4 and J is TRBJ1-5; D ambiguous. The V end was cut by 3 bases, the J end by 3 bases, with 6 bases between. CDR3 length: 13 amino acids. The CDR3 sequence: CASSFSYNQPQHF. Written as DNA, the CDR3 is TGTGCCAGCAGTTTCAGTTACAATCAGCCCCAGCATTTT.

This sequence joins TRBV18 and TRBJ1-6; TRBD1 matches at 7 bases. Germline V lookup: CDR1 KGHSH, CDR2 LQKENI. There are 15 residues in the CDR3. The V and J ends lost 3 bases and 14 bases, in that order; junction bases with no gene match: 13. The CDR3 region has the DNA TGTGCCAGCTCACCTGGAAGACAGGGATATCGAGCCCTCCACTTT. Encoded protein: CASSPGRQGYRALHF.

This clonotype was counted between two and nine times. This chain joins TRBV7-8 and TRBJ2-2, with no clear D. This CDR3 contains 18 residues. Germline CDR1 reads SGHVS; CDR2 reads FQNEAQ. The germline V and J ends were trimmed by 1 base and 0 bases, with 15 bases remaining between them. This CDR3 is CASSLVAFTAANTGELFF. Here the CDR3 DNA reads TGTGCCAGCAGCTTAGTAGCTTTTACGGCAGCGAACACCGGGGAGCTGTTTTTT. Variable domain in full (rest from reference TRBV7-8 and TRBJ2-2): GAGVSQSPRYKVAKRGQDVALRCDPISGHVSLFWYQQALGQGPEFLTYFQNEAQLDKSGLPSDRFFAERPEGSVSTLKIQRTQQEDSAVYLCASSLVAFTAANTGELFFGEGSRLTVL.

V and J are TRBV28 and TRBJ2-3, with 13 bases fitting TRBD2. Trimming cost V 6 bases and J 3 bases; bases outside gene matches: 3. CDR1 is MDHEN, CDR2 SYDVKM, per germline. The CDR3 loop spans 15 amino acids. The CDR3 DNA reads as TGTGCCAGCAGCCAACTAGCGGGAGGGACAGATACGCAGTATTTT. As protein: CASSQLAGGTDTQYF. Together with reference TRBV28 and TRBJ2-3, the CDR3 gives the full variable domain: DVKVTQSSRYLVKRTGEKVFLECVQDMDHENMFWYRQDPGLGLRLIYFSYDVKMKEKGDIPEGYSVSREKKERFSLILESASTNQTSMYLCASSQLAGGTDTQYFGPGTRLTVL.

This clonotype showed up just a few times. The rearrangement uses TRBV12-3 or TRBV12-4 and TRBJ2-7; D unresolved. This CDR3 is built from 12 residues. The V end was cut by 6 bases, the J end by 7 bases, with 13 bases between. The CDR3 bases are TGTGCCAGCAGCCAAGTTATGGGGGAGCAGTACTTC. It yields the protein CASSQVMGEQYF.

The sample holds a few counts of this clonotype. This chain joins TRBV20-1 and TRBJ2-3; the D is unclear. V was cut by 0 bases and J by 9 bases, with 10 bases left in between. CDR3 size: 12 residues. Germline values: CDR1 DFQATT, CDR2 SNEGSKA (reference sequence). The CDR3 sequence is CSAREGTATQYF. CDR3 in DNA: TGCAGTGCTAGAGAGGGCACAGCCACGCAGTATTTT.

This clonotype was counted a few times. The V and J genes are TRBV5-1 and TRBJ2-1; D remains ambiguous. Trimming left V 0 bases short and J 0 bases short, with 7 bases between. This CDR3 is built from 15 residues. CDR1 is SGHRS and CDR2 is YFSETQ in the germline V gene. As DNA, the CDR3 is TGCGCCAGCAGCTTGGCCGACCTCTCCTACAATGAGCAGTTCTTC. This sequence encodes CASSLADLSYNEQFF.

V usage is TRBV5-4 and J usage is TRBJ1-1; weak D call: TRBD1 (6 bases). Germline V CDR1 and CDR2: SGHNT, YYREEE (reference sequence). Trimming took off 9 bases at V and 0 bases at J, with 15 bases between the two ends. The CDR3 spans 14 residues. The CDR3 region has the DNA TGTGCCAACCGGGACATAAGGGTGAACACTGAAGCTTTCTTT. Its protein product is CANRDIRVNTEAFF.

This clonotype was recorded many times. DNA of the CDR3: TGTGCCAGCAGCCCCCGACAGGGATCCTACGAGCAGTACTTC. Its protein product is CASSPRQGSYEQYF. This chain joins TRBV7-8 and TRBJ2-7; TRBD1 agrees at 7 bases. The V gene end was trimmed by 5 bases and the J gene end by 1 base; junction bases not matched to a gene: 5. This CDR3 comprises 14 residues. CDR1 SGHVS and CDR2 FQNEAQ come from the germline V gene.

V gene TRBV18 combines with J gene TRBJ2-3, with unresolved D. CDR3 size: 14 residues. Looked up from germline, CDR1 is KGHSH and CDR2 is LQKENI. The V end lost 3 bases, the J end lost 6 bases, and 13 bases lay between the germline ends. The CDR3 loop is CASSPSFGLDTQYF. CDR3 DNA sequence: TGTGCCAGCTCACCTTCATTCGGTTTGGATACGCAGTATTTT.

This clonotype was seen a handful of times. DNA of the CDR3: TGTGCCAGCAGCCAAGATCCTAGCATTTACGAGCAGTACTTC. Its translation: CASSQDPSIYEQYF. The chain links TRBV4-2 to TRBJ2-7; D possibly corresponds to TRBD2 (5 bases). The CDR3 extends over 14 amino acids. CDR1 and CDR2 from the germline V gene are LGHNA and YNFKEQ. V gave up 0 bases and J gave up 4 bases, with 10 bases separating them.